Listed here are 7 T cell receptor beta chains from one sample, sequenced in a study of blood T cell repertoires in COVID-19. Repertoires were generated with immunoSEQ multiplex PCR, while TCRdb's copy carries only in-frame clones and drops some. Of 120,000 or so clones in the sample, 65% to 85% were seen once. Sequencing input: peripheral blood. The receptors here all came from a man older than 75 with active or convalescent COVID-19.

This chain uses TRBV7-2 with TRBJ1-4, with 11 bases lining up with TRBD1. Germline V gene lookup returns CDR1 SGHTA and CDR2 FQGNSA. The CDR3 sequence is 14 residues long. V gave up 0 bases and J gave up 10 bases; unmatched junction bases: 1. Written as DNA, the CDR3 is TGTGCCAGCAGCTTAGCAGGGACAGGGGGAAAACTGTTTTTT. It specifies CASSLAGTGGKLFF.

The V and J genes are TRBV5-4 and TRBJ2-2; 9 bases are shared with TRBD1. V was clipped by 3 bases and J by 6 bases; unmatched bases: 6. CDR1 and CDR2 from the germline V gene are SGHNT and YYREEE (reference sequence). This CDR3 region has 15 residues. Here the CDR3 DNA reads TGTGCCAGCAGCTCCGGGACAGGGTGGGCCGGGGAGCTGTTTTTT. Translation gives CASSSGTGWAGELFF.

The CDR3 region is CASTTGVDTQYF. The CDR3 DNA reads as TGTGCCAGCACTACAGGGGTAGATACGCAGTATTTT. V and J are TRBV28 and TRBJ2-3, with 7 bases matching TRBD1. The J segment lost 5 bases and the V segment lost 7 bases, leaving 3 bases of the junction unmatched. CDR3 size: 12 residues. The germline V gene encodes CDR1 MDHEN and CDR2 SYDVKM. The variable domain in full, with the rest retrieved from reference TRBV28 and TRBJ2-3, is DVKVTQSSRYLVKRTGEKVFLECVQDMDHENMFWYRQDPGLGLRLIYFSYDVKMKEKGDIPEGYSVSREKKERFSLILESASTNQTSMYLCASTTGVDTQYFGPGTRLTVL.

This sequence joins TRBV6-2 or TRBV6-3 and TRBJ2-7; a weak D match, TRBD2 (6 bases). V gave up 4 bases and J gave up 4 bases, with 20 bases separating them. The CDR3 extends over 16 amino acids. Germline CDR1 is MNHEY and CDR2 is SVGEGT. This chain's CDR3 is CASSWGGAGAGYEQYF. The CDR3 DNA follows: TGTGCCAGCAGTTGGGGCGGAGCGGGCGCCGGGTACGAGCAGTACTTC.

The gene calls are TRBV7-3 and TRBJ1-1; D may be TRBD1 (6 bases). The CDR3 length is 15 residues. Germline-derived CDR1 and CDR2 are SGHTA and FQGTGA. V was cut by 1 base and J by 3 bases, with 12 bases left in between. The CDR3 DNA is TGTGCCAGCAGCTTAAAGGGAGGGGGTGACACTGAAGCTTTCTTT. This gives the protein CASSLKGGGDTEAFF.

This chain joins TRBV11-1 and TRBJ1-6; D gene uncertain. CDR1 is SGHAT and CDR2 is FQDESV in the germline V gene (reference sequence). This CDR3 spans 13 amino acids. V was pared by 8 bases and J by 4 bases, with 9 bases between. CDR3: CASGQVYNSPLHF. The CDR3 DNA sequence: TGTGCCAGCGGCCAGGTTTATAATTCACCCCTCCACTTT.

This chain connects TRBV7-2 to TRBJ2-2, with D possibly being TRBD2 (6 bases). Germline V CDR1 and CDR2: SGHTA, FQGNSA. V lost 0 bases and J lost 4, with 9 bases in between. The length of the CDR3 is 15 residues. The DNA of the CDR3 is TGTGCCAGCAGCTTAGCGGGACTCAGCACCGGGGAGCTGTTTTTT. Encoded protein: CASSLAGLSTGELFF.